A single sample is the source of the 3 T cell receptor beta chains below, sequenced in a study of neoadjuvant nivolumab and ipilimumab in lung cancer. Profiled with immunoSEQ multiplex PCR; TCRdb holds only in-frame clones, not every one. The table lists about 7,800 clones, approximately 91% of them singletons. The sample was tumor tissue, taken after neoadjuvant nivolumab, alone or with ipilimumab, at or shortly before surgery. The source is an adult with non-small cell lung cancer. Some clones in this sample may be carry-over from other donors' samples.

The chain combines TRBV14 with TRBJ2-2, with TRBD1 matching 7 bases. V lost 4 bases and J lost 4; bases outside the gene matches: 6. This CDR3 has 15 residues. CDR1 and CDR2 from the germline V gene are SGHDN and FVKESK. The CDR3 DNA reads TGTGCCAGCAGCCGCCTTACAGGGGCCACCGGGGAGCTGTTTTTT. Translation: CASSRLTGATGELFF.

V usage is TRBV6-5 and J usage is TRBJ2-7; 10 positions agree with TRBD2. The CDR3 totals 15 residues. Germline CDR1 and CDR2: MNHEY and SVGAGI. Losses at the gene ends were 5 bases for V and 3 bases for J; bases not matched to a gene: 7. CDR3: CASSALGTSVYEQYF. The CDR3 bases are TGTGCCAGCAGTGCACTTGGGACTAGCGTCTACGAGCAGTACTTC.

This chain links TRBV27 with TRBJ2-7, with TRBD1 identical over 9 bases. The CDR3 loop spans 15 amino acids. The germline CDR1 and CDR2 sequences are MNHEY and SMNVEV (reference sequence). The junction had 10 bases not matched to a gene; V was cut back by 5 bases and J by 5 bases. CDR3 nucleotides: TGTGCCAGCAGTCTCACCGGGACAGGGAGCCACGAGCAGTACTTC. Translating gives CASSLTGTGSHEQYF.